This TCR beta chain derives from a study of blood T cells in healthy people across ages. Alongside a J-beta primer mix, a sample-barcoded 5' primer served in a second PCR lasting about 7 to 12 cycles. MiXCR was run by TCRdb on the 5' RACE reads, yielding one entry per CDR3 protein. The sample lists over 600,000 distinct CDR3 sequences; around 45% were seen once. This clonotype was picked up a small number of times. Its antigen is currently unknown. One junction end does not reproduce the germline sequence, and a read error may be involved. CDR1 and CDR2 (germline): SGHTA, FQGNSA. The length of the CDR3 is 13 residues. Whole-study findings and limits: Possibly confounding the expanded clonotype changes was the fact that donor CMV status was unknown. What prevented conclusive comparison of naive and antigen-experienced cells was that PBMCs were unsorted.

J is TRBJ1-1 and V is TRBV7-2; D uncertain. Sample: blood. The sequence derives from a man of 80 years or more in good health. CDR3 sequence reads: CASSYTVNTEAFF. The CDR3 DNA sequence: TGTGCCAGCAGCTATACCGTGAATACTGAAGCTTTCTTT.